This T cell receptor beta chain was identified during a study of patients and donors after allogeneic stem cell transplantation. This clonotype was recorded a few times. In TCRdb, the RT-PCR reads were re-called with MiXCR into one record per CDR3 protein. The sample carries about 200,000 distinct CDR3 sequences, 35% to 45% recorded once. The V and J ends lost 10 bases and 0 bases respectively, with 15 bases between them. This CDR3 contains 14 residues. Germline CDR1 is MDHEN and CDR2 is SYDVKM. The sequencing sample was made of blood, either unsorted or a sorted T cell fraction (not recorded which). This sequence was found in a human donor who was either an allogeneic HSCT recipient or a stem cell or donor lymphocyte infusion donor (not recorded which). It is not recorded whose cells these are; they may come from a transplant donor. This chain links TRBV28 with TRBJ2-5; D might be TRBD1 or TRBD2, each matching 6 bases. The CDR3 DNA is TGTGCCACCGCAAGAGGGGGGTACCAAGAGACCCAGTACTTC. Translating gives CATARGGYQETQYF.